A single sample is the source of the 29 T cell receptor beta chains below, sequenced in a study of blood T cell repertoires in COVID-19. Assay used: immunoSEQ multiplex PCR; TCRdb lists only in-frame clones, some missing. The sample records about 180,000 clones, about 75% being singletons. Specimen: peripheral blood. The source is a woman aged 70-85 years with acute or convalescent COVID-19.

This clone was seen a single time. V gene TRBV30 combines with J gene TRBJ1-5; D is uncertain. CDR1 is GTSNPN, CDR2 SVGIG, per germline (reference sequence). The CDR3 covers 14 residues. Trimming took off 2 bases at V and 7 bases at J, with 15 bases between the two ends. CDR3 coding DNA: TGTGCCTGGAGTTCTGGAATCGGCGGGCAGCCCCAGCATTTT. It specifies CAWSSGIGGQPQHF. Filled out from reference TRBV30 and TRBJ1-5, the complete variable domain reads SQTIHQWPATLVQPVGSPLSLECTVEGTSNPNLYWYRQAAGRGLQLLFYSVGIGQISSEVPQNLSASRPQDRQFILSSKKLLLSDSGFYLCAWSSGIGGQPQHFGDGTRLSIL.

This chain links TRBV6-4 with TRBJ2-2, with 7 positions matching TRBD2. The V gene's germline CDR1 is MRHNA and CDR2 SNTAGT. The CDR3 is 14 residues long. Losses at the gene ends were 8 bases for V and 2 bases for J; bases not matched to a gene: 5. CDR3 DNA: TGTGCCAGCCAGCGGGACTTTAACACCGGGGAGCTGTTTTTT. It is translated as CASQRDFNTGELFF.

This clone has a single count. The CDR3, as DNA: TGTGCCTGGACCGCGAATGGTGAAGCTTTCTTT. Protein sequence: CAWTANGEAFF. This chain joins TRBV30 and TRBJ1-1; D is unresolved. V dropped 4 bases and J dropped 7 bases, with 10 bases sitting between them. Germline V gene sequence: CDR1 GTSNPN, CDR2 SVGIG (reference sequence). The CDR3 has 11 amino acids.

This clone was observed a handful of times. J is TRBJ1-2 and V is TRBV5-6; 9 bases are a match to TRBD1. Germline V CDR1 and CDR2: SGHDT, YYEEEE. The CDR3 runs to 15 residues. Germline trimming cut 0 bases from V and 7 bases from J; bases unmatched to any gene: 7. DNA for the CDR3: TGTGCCAGCAGCTTGGACAACAGGGGGCTACGTGGCTACACCTTC. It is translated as CASSLDNRGLRGYTF.

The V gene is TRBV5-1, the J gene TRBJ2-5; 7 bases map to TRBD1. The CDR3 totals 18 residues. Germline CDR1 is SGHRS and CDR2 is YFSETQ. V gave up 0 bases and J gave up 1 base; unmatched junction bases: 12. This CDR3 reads CASSLDAGGALSQETQYF. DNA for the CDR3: TGCGCCAGCAGCTTGGATGCAGGGGGTGCCCTCTCCCAAGAGACCCAGTACTTC. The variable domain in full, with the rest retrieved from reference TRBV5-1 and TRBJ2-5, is KAGVTQTPRYLIKTRGQQVTLSCSPISGHRSVSWYQQTPGQGLQFLFEYFSETQRNKGNFPGRFSGRQFSNSRSEMNVSTLELGDSALYLCASSLDAGGALSQETQYFGPGTRLLVL.

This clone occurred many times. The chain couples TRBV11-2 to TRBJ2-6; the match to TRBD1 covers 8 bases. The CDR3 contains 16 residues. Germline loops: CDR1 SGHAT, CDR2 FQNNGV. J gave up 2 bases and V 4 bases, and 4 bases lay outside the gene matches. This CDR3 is CASSSYRGTGANVLTF. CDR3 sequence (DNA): TGTGCCAGCAGCTCATACAGGGGGACTGGGGCCAACGTCCTGACTTTC.

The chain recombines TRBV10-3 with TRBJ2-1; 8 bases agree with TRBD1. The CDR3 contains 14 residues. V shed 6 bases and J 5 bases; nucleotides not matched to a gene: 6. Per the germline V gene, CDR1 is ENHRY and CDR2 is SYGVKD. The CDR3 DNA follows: TGTGCCATCAGGCTAGACAGGGGTCACAATGAGCAGTTCTTC. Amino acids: CAIRLDRGHNEQFF.

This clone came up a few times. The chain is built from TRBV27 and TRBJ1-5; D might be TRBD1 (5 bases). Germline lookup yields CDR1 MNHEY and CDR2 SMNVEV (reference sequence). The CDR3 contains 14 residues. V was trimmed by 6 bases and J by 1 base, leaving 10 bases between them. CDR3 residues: CASSDGGSNQPQHF. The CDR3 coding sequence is TGTGCCAGCAGCGACGGGGGAAGCAATCAGCCCCAGCATTTT.

The CDR3 spells CASSQDQQPQHF. The CDR3 region has the DNA TGTGCCAGCAGCCAAGACCAGCAGCCCCAGCATTTT. The chain uses TRBV3-1 (or the pseudogene TRBV3-2) and TRBJ1-5; D uncertain. V was clipped by 0 bases and J by 7 bases, with 4 bases between them. The length of the CDR3 is 12 residues. Germline loops: CDR1 LGHDT, CDR2 YNNKEL (reference sequence).

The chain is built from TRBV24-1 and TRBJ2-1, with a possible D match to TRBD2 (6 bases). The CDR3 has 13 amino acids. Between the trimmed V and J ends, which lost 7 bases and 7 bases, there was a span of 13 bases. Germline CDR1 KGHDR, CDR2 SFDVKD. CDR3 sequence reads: CATRSGLMNEQFF. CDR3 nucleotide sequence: TGTGCCACCAGAAGCGGGCTGATGAATGAGCAGTTCTTC.

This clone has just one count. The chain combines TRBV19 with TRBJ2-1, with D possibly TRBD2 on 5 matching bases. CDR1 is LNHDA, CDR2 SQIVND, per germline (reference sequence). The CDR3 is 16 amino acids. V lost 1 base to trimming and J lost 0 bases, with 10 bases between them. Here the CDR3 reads CASSIAGEPSYNEQFF. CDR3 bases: TGTGCCAGTAGTATAGCCGGGGAACCCTCCTACAATGAGCAGTTCTTC. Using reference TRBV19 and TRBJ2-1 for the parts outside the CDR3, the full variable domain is DGGITQSPKYLFRKEGQNVTLSCEQNLNHDAMYWYRQDPGQGLRLIYYSQIVNDFQKGDIAEGYSVSREKKESFPLTVTSAQKNPTAFYLCASSIAGEPSYNEQFFGPGTRLTVL.

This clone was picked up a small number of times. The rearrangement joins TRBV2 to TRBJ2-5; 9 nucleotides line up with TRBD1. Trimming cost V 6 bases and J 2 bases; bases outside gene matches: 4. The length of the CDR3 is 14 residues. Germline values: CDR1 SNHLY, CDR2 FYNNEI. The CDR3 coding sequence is TGTGCCAGCAGGTCCGGGACAGGGCAAGAGACCCAGTACTTC. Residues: CASRSGTGQETQYF.

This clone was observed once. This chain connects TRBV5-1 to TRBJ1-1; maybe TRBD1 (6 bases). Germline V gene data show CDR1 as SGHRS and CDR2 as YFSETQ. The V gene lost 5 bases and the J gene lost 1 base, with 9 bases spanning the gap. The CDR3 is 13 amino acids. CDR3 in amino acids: CASRAGENTEAFF. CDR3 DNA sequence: TGCGCCAGCAGAGCAGGGGAGAACACTGAAGCTTTCTTT.

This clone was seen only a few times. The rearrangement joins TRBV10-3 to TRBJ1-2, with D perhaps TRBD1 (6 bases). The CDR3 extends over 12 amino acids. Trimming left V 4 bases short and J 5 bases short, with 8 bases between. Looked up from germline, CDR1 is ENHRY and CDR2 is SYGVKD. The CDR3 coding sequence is TGTGCCATCAGTGGACAGGCGTATGGCTACACCTTC. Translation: CAISGQAYGYTF.

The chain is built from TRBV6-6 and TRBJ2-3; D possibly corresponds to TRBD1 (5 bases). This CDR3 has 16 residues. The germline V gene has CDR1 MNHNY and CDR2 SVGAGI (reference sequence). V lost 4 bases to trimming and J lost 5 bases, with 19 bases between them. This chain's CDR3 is CASSSVTMGRGDTQYF. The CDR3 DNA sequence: TGTGCCAGCAGTTCTGTGACCATGGGAAGGGGAGATACGCAGTATTTT.

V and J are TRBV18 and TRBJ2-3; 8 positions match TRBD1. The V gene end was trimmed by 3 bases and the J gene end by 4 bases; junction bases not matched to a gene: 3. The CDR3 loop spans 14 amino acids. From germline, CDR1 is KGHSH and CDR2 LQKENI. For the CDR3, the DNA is TGTGCCAGCTCACCTGCCAGGGGGCCAGATACGCAGTATTTT. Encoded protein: CASSPARGPDTQYF.

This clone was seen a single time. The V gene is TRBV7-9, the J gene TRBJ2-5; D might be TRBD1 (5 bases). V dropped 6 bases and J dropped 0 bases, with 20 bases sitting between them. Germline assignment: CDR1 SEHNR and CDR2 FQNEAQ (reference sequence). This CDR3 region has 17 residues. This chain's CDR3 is CASSSRGSSLYQETQYF. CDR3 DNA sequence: TGTGCCAGCAGTTCAAGGGGCAGTTCTCTTTACCAAGAGACCCAGTACTTC.

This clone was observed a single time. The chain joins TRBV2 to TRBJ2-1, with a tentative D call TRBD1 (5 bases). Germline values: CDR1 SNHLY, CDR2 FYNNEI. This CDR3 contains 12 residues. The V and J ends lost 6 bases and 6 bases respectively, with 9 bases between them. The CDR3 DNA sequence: TGTGCCAGCAGCCTAAGGGGCAATGAGCAGTTCTTC. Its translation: CASSLRGNEQFF.

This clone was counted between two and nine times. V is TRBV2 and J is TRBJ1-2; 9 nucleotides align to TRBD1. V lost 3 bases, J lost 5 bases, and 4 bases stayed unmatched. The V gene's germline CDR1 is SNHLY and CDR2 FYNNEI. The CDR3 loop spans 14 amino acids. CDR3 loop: CASSDQGQGYGYTF. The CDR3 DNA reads TGTGCCAGCAGTGACCAGGGACAGGGTTATGGCTACACCTTC.

In DNA form, the CDR3 reads TGTGCCAGCAGTGATTTCGAGGCAGGGAGGGACGAGCAGTACTTC. This gives the protein CASSDFEAGRDEQYF. The V and J genes are TRBV2 and TRBJ2-7; 7 bases line up with TRBD2. The CDR3 is 15 amino acids. Germline values: CDR1 SNHLY, CDR2 FYNNEI. V lost 3 bases, J lost 5 bases, and 10 bases stayed unmatched.

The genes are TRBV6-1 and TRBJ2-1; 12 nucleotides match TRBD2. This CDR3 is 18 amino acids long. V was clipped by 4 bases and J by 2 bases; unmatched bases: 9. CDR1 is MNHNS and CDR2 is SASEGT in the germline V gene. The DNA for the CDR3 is TGTGCCAGCAGTGGGACAGGGGCTAGCGGGAGGGCCTACAATGAGCAGTTCTTC. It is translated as CASSGTGASGRAYNEQFF.

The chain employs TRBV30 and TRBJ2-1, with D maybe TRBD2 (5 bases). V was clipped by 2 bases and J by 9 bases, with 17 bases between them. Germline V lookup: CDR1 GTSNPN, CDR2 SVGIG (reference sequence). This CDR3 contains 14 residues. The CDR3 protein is CAWSLPPGDPEQFF. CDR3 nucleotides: TGTGCCTGGAGTCTCCCCCCCGGGGATCCTGAGCAGTTCTTC.

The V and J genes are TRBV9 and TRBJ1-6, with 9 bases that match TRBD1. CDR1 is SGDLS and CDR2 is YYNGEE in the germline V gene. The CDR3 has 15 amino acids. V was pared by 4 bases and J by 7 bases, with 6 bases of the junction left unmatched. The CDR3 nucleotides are TGTGCCAGCAGCCCTACGGACAGGGGAAATTCACCCCTCCACTTT. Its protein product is CASSPTDRGNSPLHF. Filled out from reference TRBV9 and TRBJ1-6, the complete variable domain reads DSGVTQTPKHLITATGQRVTLRCSPRSGDLSVYWYQQSLDQGLQFLIQYYNGEERAKGNILERFSAQQFPDLHSELNLSSLELGDSALYFCASSPTDRGNSPLHFGNGTRLTVT.

The CDR3 sequence: CASSLRTGASTDTQYF. The CDR3 DNA reads TGTGCCAGCAGCCTTCGGACAGGAGCTAGCACAGATACGCAGTATTTT. This rearrangement joins TRBV3-1 (or the pseudogene TRBV3-2) to TRBJ2-3; 7 positions agree with TRBD1. Germline V gene data show CDR1 as LGHDT and CDR2 as YNNKEL (reference sequence). J lost 0 bases, V lost 4 bases, and 7 bases had no gene match. There are 16 residues in the CDR3.

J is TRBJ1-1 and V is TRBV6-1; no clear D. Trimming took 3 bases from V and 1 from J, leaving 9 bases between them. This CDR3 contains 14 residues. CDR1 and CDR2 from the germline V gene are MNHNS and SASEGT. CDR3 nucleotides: TGTGCCAGCAGTGAGACTTTGTCGAACACTGAAGCTTTCTTT. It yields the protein CASSETLSNTEAFF.

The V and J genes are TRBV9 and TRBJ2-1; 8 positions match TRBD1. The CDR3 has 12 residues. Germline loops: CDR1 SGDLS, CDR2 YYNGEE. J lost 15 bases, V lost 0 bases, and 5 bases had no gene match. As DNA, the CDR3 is TGTGCCAGCAGCGTAGAGACAGGGGCACCGTTCTTC. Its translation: CASSVETGAPFF.

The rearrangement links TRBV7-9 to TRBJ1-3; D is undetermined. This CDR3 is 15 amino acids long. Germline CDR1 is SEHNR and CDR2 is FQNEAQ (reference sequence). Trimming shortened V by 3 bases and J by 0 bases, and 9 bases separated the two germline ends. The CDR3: CASSLGRSSGNTIYF. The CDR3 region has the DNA TGTGCCAGCAGCTTGGGGAGGAGCTCTGGAAACACCATATATTTT.

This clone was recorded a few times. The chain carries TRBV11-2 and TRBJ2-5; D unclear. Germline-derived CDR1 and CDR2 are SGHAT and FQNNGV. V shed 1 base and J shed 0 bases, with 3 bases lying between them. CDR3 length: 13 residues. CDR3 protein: CASSLGHQETQYF. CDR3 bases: TGTGCCAGCAGCTTAGGGCACCAAGAGACCCAGTACTTC.

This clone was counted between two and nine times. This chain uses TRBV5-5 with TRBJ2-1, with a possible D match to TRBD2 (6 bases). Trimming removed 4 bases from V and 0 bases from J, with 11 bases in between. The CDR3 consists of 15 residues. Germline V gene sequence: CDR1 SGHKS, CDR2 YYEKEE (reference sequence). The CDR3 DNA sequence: TGTGCCAGCAGCCGGGACTTCAGCTCCTACAATGAGCAGTTCTTC. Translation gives CASSRDFSSYNEQFF.